This T cell receptor beta chain was captured in a study of blood T cell repertoires in COVID-19 (dated by TCRdb to about 2020). Broadly, across the study: The collaborator samples originated in the United States, Italy and Spain and spanned the acute and convalescent phases of COVID-19. The repertoires were released in a freely available public database intended as a resource for research on the immune response to SARS-CoV-2. The samples were drawn from the first 160 participants of the ongoing ImmuneRACE study and from more than 1,000 subjects provided by 6 global collaborators. Deeply sampled blood TCRbeta repertoires from subjects exposed to, actively infected with, or recovered from COVID-19 were included in the dataset. The material from the prospective study consisted of cDNA or gDNA derived from T cells, B-cell-depleted T cells, or PBMCs. HLA class I and class II types, where available, came from metadata supplied by the sample provider rather than from assay-based typing. The sample metadata nearly always contained a de-identified subject ID, COVID-19 status, age in years and sex. General findings and caveats noted by the study authors: How much clinical and demographic metadata was included differed by source and by participant, and the metadata was provided uncurated.

The collaborating institutions used their own protocols to collect whole blood in K2EDTA tubes. For TCRbeta analysis, collaborators shipped samples in one of three forms: frozen whole blood, isolated PBMCs, or DNA extracted from either of those sample types. Trimming at the junction amounts to 2 bases on V and 2 bases on J, and the germline ends lie 13 bases apart. CDR1 MNHEY and CDR2 SVGAGI were looked up in the germline V gene. Taken from cysteine to phenylalanine, the CDR3 has 15 residues. This entry keeps only the CDR3 DNA: 45 bases, framed from base 1. To note about this clone: The specificity of this receptor is unknown. Base qualities are missing; no much larger clone stands one base away.

TCRbeta CDR3 regions were amplified from genomic DNA using the immunoSEQ Assay, a bias-controlled multiplex PCR. The original methods were these. Nucleated cell counts per sample were estimated from amplification of reference gene primers within the assay. Sequence reads were collapsed and filtered to measure the absolute abundance of every unique TCRbeta CDR3 rearrangement. For each sample, productive Simpson clonality was calculated by taking the square root of Simpson's diversity index across productive rearrangements. Held by TCRdb, this immuneACCESS table contains in-frame sequences only and omits some clones. Under half of the omission traces to an unresolved V gene where checked; the cause of the rest is unknown. Clone size and V and J calls were adopted from that table, with D and trimming inferred from the DNA. The sample table lists roughly 52,000 clones, around nine tenths of them with a count of one. Clones ranked in the top ten supply around 9.3% of the sample.

The chain is made from TRBV6-5 and TRBJ2-7, and the D gene may be TRBD1, 5 bases matching. The clonotype comes from a man in his fifties or sixties with active COVID-19. Sequenced input: peripheral blood. The nucleotides read TGTGCCAGCAGTTACGGTCAGGGTGGGACCTACGAGCAGTACTTC. It specifies CASSYGQGGTYEQYF.